One and the same sample provided the 23 T cell receptor beta chains below, sequenced in a study of shared clonotypes between healthy human individuals. The repertoire was sequenced with immunoSEQ multiplex PCR; TCRdb's copy has only in-frame clones and lacks some. The top ten clones hold about 1.5% of a sample with approximately 980,000 clones, 70% to 85% of them seen once. The sample comprised memory CD4+ T cells sorted from blood. Subset: CD45RA-negative fraction. The receptors were sampled from a man aged 18 to 29 in good health.

The chain joins TRBV6-6 to TRBJ1-1; D call uncertain. In germline, CDR1 is MNHNY, CDR2 SVGAGI (reference sequence). The CDR3 has 13 residues. V dropped 7 bases and J dropped 1 base, with 10 bases sitting between them. The CDR3 is CASIEDPNTEAFF. CDR3 bases: TGTGCCAGCATTGAGGACCCGAACACTGAAGCTTTCTTT.

V gene TRBV4-3 combines with J gene TRBJ1-2, with D maybe TRBD1 (6 bases). The germline V and J ends were trimmed by 2 bases and 8 bases, with 18 bases remaining between them. The CDR3 length is 15 residues. CDR1 LGHNA and CDR2 YSLEER come from the germline V gene. CDR3 DNA: TGCGCCAGCAGCCAACAAACAGGGAACGGTCAAGGCTACACCTTC. Amino acids: CASSQQTGNGQGYTF.

The chain links TRBV7-2 to TRBJ2-4; 9 bases align to TRBD1. CDR1 is SGHTA, CDR2 FQGNSA, per germline. This CDR3 is 17 amino acids long. With 5 bases clipped from V and 2 bases from J, the junction kept 10 bases outside the gene matches. The CDR3 reads CASSPGQGAETKNIQYF. The DNA for the CDR3 is TGTGCCAGCAGCCCGGGACAGGGTGCAGAGACCAAAAACATTCAGTACTTC.

Only a few counts were recorded for this clone. This chain uses TRBV4-2 with TRBJ1-6; maybe TRBD1 (5 bases). V lost 3 bases to trimming and J lost 4 bases, with 10 bases between them. Germline V gives CDR1 LGHNA, CDR2 YNFKEQ. The CDR3 contains 15 residues. CDR3 region: CASSQGDAYNSPLHF. CDR3 in DNA: TGTGCCAGCAGCCAGGGGGACGCGTATAATTCACCCCTCCACTTT.

This chain connects TRBV2 to TRBJ2-1; D might be TRBD2 (6 bases). This CDR3 has 15 amino acids. V was pared by 2 bases and J by 6 bases, with 14 bases between. Germline V CDR1 and CDR2: SNHLY, FYNNEI. The CDR3 here is CASSESGRGINEQFF. CDR3 nucleotide sequence: TGTGCCAGCAGTGAATCGGGGCGGGGCATCAATGAGCAGTTCTTC.

This chain connects TRBV5-1 to TRBJ1-4; no clear D gene. Trimming pared 1 base from V and 7 bases from J, leaving 8 bases between. CDR1 and CDR2 (germline): SGHRS, YFSETQ. The CDR3 runs to 13 residues. CDR3 region: CASSLWPGEKLFF. CDR3 nucleotides: TGCGCCAGCAGCTTGTGGCCGGGTGAAAAACTGTTTTTT.

The chain couples TRBV29-1 to TRBJ2-2; 10 bases match TRBD1. The V segment lost 5 bases and the J segment 13 bases; nucleotides outside the gene matches: 4. The CDR3 is 11 amino acids. Germline CDR1 and CDR2: SQVTM and ANQGSEA. The CDR3 loop reads CSVQRDRGLFF. CDR3 DNA: TGCAGCGTTCAGAGGGACAGGGGGCTGTTTTTT.

V is TRBV5-1 and J is TRBJ1-2; a possible D gene is TRBD1 (6 bases). Germline lookup yields CDR1 SGHRS and CDR2 YFSETQ. The CDR3 spans 14 residues. Trimming removed 4 bases at V and 6 bases at J, with 16 bases between. This CDR3 is CASSVGWGADGYTF. CDR3 sequence (DNA): TGCGCCAGCAGCGTGGGGTGGGGGGCCGATGGCTACACCTTC.

This chain links TRBV6-1 with TRBJ1-1, with a possible D match to TRBD1 (5 bases). V shed 10 bases and J shed 3 bases, with 15 bases lying between them. Germline CDR1 reads MNHNS; CDR2 reads SASEGT. The CDR3 has 13 residues. CDR3 sequence reads: CATSRDVDTEAFF. DNA for the CDR3: TGTGCCACTTCCAGGGACGTTGACACTGAAGCTTTCTTT.

This chain links TRBV7-2 with TRBJ1-1; D ambiguous. The germline V gene has CDR1 SGHTA and CDR2 FQGNSA. CDR3 length equals 15 residues. V was trimmed by 1 base and J by 1 base, leaving 10 bases between them. CDR3 DNA sequence: TGTGCCAGCAGCTTAGGGGCGACGACGAACACTGAAGCTTTCTTT. Translation gives CASSLGATTNTEAFF.

The V and J genes are TRBV12-5 and TRBJ1-2; 12 positions match TRBD1. Per germline, CDR1 LGHNT and CDR2 FRNRAP. Losses at the gene ends were 6 bases for V and 6 bases for J; bases not matched to a gene: 8. This CDR3 comprises 15 residues. CDR3 region: CASGDRDRGHDGYTF. Here the CDR3 DNA reads TGTGCTAGTGGGGACCGGGACAGGGGGCACGATGGCTACACCTTC.

This clone was seen only a few times. The J gene is TRBJ2-2, the V gene TRBV2; 8 positions match TRBD2. Trimming cost V 9 bases and J 0 bases; bases outside gene matches: 6. CDR3 length: 15 amino acids. Looked up from germline, CDR1 is SNHLY and CDR2 is FYNNEI. CDR3 DNA sequence: TGTGCCAGTTTGAGCGGGGGACCGAACACCGGGGAGCTGTTTTTT. Residues: CASLSGGPNTGELFF.

This clone was seen only a few times. The chain links TRBV10-3 to TRBJ2-5; no definite D call. The DNA end is more similar to TRBJ2-7, so the J call may be wrong. The CDR3 has 11 residues. Germline CDR1 reads ENHRY; CDR2 reads SYGVKD. In DNA, the CDR3 is TGTGCCACCACTGGCTCCTACGAGCAGTACTTC. Translating it yields CATTGSYEQYF.

The chain couples TRBV7-3 to TRBJ2-5; D possibly corresponds to TRBD1 (6 bases). Trimming cost V 5 bases and J 2 bases, with 15 bases left between them. Per the germline V gene, CDR1 is SGHTA and CDR2 is FQGTGA. The CDR3 contains 15 residues. For the CDR3, the DNA is TGTGCCAGCAGCCTCCGGGGACACGGGCAAGAGACCCAGTACTTC. Residues: CASSLRGHGQETQYF.

V usage is TRBV29-1 and J usage is TRBJ2-3; 7 bases align to TRBD2. The CDR3 totals 15 residues. The junction had 9 bases not matched to a gene; V was cut back by 4 bases and J by 2 bases. The germline CDR1 and CDR2 sequences are SQVTM and ANQGSEA. DNA for the CDR3: TGCAGCGTTGGGGAAGGGACTACCAACACAGATACGCAGTATTTT. This sequence encodes CSVGEGTTNTDTQYF.

The genes are TRBV7-9 and TRBJ1-2, with a possible D match to TRBD1 (6 bases). V was cut by 5 bases and J by 2 bases, with 15 bases left in between. This CDR3 has 15 residues. Germline assignment: CDR1 SEHNR and CDR2 FQNEAQ (reference sequence). Written as DNA, the CDR3 is TGTGCCAGCAGCGACCCCCGAACAGGGAACTATGGCTACACCTTC. Protein product: CASSDPRTGNYGYTF.

The chain recombines TRBV15 with TRBJ1-3; no clear D. The last part of the DNA fits TRBJ2-2 better; the J call may be wrong. The CDR3 has 17 amino acids. In germline, CDR1 is LNHNV, CDR2 YYDKDF (reference sequence). The CDR3 DNA reads TGTGCCACCAGCAGAGATCGCGACATTCAGAACACCGGGGAGCTGTTTTTT. Translation gives CATSRDRDIQNTGELFF.

This clone was seen once. The rearrangement uses TRBV6-6 and TRBJ2-7; D remains ambiguous. The germline gives CDR1 MNHNY, CDR2 SVGAGI (reference sequence). This CDR3 comprises 13 residues. V was pared by 5 bases and J by 0 bases, with 8 bases between. This CDR3 is CASSPRGSYEQYF. CDR3 DNA sequence: TGTGCCAGCAGTCCCCGCGGCTCCTACGAGCAGTACTTC.

V is TRBV4-3 and J is TRBJ1-6; no definite D call. The CDR3 has 14 residues. V was clipped by 1 base and J by 7 bases, with 8 bases between them. Germline CDR1 is LGHNA and CDR2 is YSLEER. CDR3 residues: CASSQGEQNSPLHF. CDR3 DNA: TGCGCCAGCAGCCAAGGGGAGCAGAATTCACCCCTCCACTTT.

V is TRBV7-2 and J is TRBJ2-7; 9 positions match TRBD1. The CDR3 is 14 residues long. Germline lookup yields CDR1 SGHTA and CDR2 FQGNSA. V was clipped by 3 bases and J by 2 bases; unmatched bases: 2. The DNA of the CDR3 is TGTGCCAGCAGCTTCGGGGACAGGGCCTACGAGCAGTACTTC. Protein product: CASSFGDRAYEQYF.

This clone was seen just once. J is TRBJ1-2 and V is TRBV7-9; no clear D gene. Per the germline V gene, CDR1 is SEHNR and CDR2 is FQNEAQ (reference sequence). This CDR3 comprises 15 residues. Trimming left V 1 base short and J 2 bases short, with 11 bases between. The CDR3 DNA reads TGTGCCAGCAGCTTAGATTACCCTGTGAACTATGGCTACACCTTC. Its protein product is CASSLDYPVNYGYTF.

This clone was counted once. This chain connects TRBV30 to TRBJ2-3; 8 bases are a match to TRBD2. The V segment lost 3 bases and the J segment 1 base; nucleotides outside the gene matches: 6. Germline CDR1 is GTSNPN and CDR2 is SVGIG (reference sequence). The CDR3 consists of 15 residues. The CDR3 DNA reads as TGTGCCTGGAGGAACTGGCGGGGGGGCACAGATACGCAGTATTTT. This gives the protein CAWRNWRGGTDTQYF.

The chain couples TRBV7-2 to TRBJ1-6; 10 nucleotides align to TRBD1. CDR1 and CDR2 (germline): SGHTA, FQGNSA. With V trimmed by 5 bases and J by 10 bases, 5 bases remained unmatched. CDR3 length equals 14 residues. The chain's CDR3 is CASSRQGAGSPLHF. The DNA of the CDR3 is TGTGCCAGCAGCCGACAGGGGGCCGGGTCACCCCTCCACTTT.